This T cell receptor beta chain emerged from a study of blood T cell repertoires in COVID-19. TCRdb's copy holds only in-frame clones and misses some; the assay was immunoSEQ multiplex PCR. Of more than 100,000 clones in the sample, over 75% were seen once. There are 15 residues in the CDR3. CDR1 SGHRS and CDR2 YFSETQ come from the germline V gene. This clone was observed once. The junction and the germline gene differ at one end; a read error may be behind it. The sample consisted of peripheral blood. This sequence joins TRBV5-1 and TRBJ2-1, with 9 bases that match TRBD1. The sequence was collected from an elderly man with acute or convalescent COVID-19. The CDR3 bases are TGCGCCAGCAGCTTAATACCGGGACAGGGTACGTTTGGTCTCTTC. The encoded protein is CASSLIPGQGTFGLF.